This T cell receptor beta chain was found in a study of blood T cell repertoires in COVID-19. Germline trimming cut 9 bases from V and 6 bases from J; bases unmatched to any gene: 2. The CDR3 runs 12 residues. Germline values: CDR1 LNHDA, CDR2 SQIVND (reference sequence). Sequencing was performed with immunoSEQ multiplex PCR; in TCRdb, only in-frame clones are kept and a portion is missing. The data hold around 250,000 clones, with approximately 89% observed a single time. This clone has only one observation. Other DNA sequences in the same sample also yield this CDR3. The chain combines TRBV19 with TRBJ1-4; 9 positions agree with TRBD1. This clonotype was obtained from a woman in her thirties or forties who had been exposed to COVID-19. Specimen: PBMCs or T cells enriched from blood (not recorded which). This CDR3 is CASRDRDEKLFF. The DNA of the CDR3 is TGTGCCAGCAGGGACAGGGATGAAAAACTGTTTTTT.